This TCR beta chain was recovered during a study of OX40 agonist ivuxolimab in advanced cancers. Background on the whole study: The costimulatory receptor OX40 (CD134) was targeted by ivuxolimab, a fully human IgG2 agonistic monoclonal antibody. Peripheral TCRbeta sequencing was intended to test whether TCR sequence diversity was altered and clonal T-cell expansion was caused by ivuxolimab. Partial responses occurred in three dose-escalation patients: two with cutaneous melanoma and one with hepatocellular carcinoma. The monotherapy dose-escalation portion (N of about 49 patients) of the phase I ivuxolimab trial is reported in the paper. Prior anti-PD-1, anti-PD-L1 or anti-CTLA-4 therapy was permitted, and 35% to 40% of dose-escalation patients had received checkpoint inhibitors. In the dose-escalation cohort, 82.7% of patients were male, and the mean age was approximately 60 years, with a range of 23 to 79. Intravenous ivuxolimab was administered to patients every 2 weeks at six dose levels: 0.01, 0.1, 0.3, 1.5, 3 and 10 mg/kg. Among the roughly 50 dose-escalation patients, about 20 had hepatocellular carcinoma, approximately 15 melanoma, 9 renal cell carcinoma and 9 head and neck cancer.

Regarding this clone: Its binding antigen is unknown. Nothing much larger sits one base from this clone, and base qualities are not available.

Genomic DNA was extracted from sorted cells for sequencing of the TCRbeta CDR3 region. TCRbeta CDR3 regions were sequenced using the immunoSEQ Assay. TCRdb retrieved this table from immuneACCESS and kept in-frame rearrangements only. Not all clones are present; in checked studies, unresolved V genes account for under half, and no reason is known for the remainder. The sample table lists around 6,100 clones, 80% to 85% of them with a count of one. The top ten clonotypes cover approximately 27% of the sample. Patients with a history of autoimmune disease or receiving systemic immunosuppression were excluded from the trial. Peripheral blood for TCR sequencing was collected from all dose cohorts at baseline, on cycle 4 day 1, and on cycle 7 day 1. The samples were drawn from a first-in-human, open-label, multicenter phase I dose-escalation trial of ivuxolimab. Adults with locally advanced or metastatic melanoma, renal cell carcinoma, hepatocellular carcinoma or head and neck squamous cell carcinoma were enrolled in the trial. Before TCR sequencing, CD4+ and CD8+ T cells were separately sorted from peripheral blood.

General conclusions and limits of the study: After ivuxolimab, CD8+ T cells had more expanded clones than CD4+ T cells on average. Low levels of normalized T-cell clonal expansion were also seen in some patients who did not respond. At doses of 0.1 to 3.0 mg/kg, clonal expansion of both CD4+ and CD8+ T cells in blood was seen between baseline and week 6. In the 0.1-3.0 mg/kg groups, partial responders had among the lowest normalized peripheral clonal expansion, particularly in CD8+ T cells. The antigen specificity of the peripheral T cells that underwent clonal expansion was not determined.

From the cysteine through the phenylalanine, the CDR3 covers 14 amino acids. The sequence is cut down to CDR3 DNA, 42 bases in frame from base 1. Per the germline V gene, SGHDT is the CDR1 and YYEEEE is the CDR2. V drops 4 bases and J drops 0 bases, leaving 5 bases in between. The sequence was collected from an adult with an advanced solid tumor such as melanoma, head and neck, liver or kidney cancer. The chain is made from TRBV5-6 and TRBJ1-6; the D gene is unclear. The sample was CD4+ or CD8+ T cells sorted from blood, taken in a trial of the OX40 agonist ivuxolimab. The DNA sequence is as follows: TGTGCCAGCAGCCCCCCCTCCTATAATTCACCCCTCCACTTT. This gives the protein CASSPPSYNSPLHF.